The source of this T cell receptor beta chain is a study of cytomegalovirus exposure and HLA in healthy donors. Broader study findings: Later work found most CMV-associated TCR beta chains apparently HLA-restricted. Analysis performed later found under 20,000 TCR beta sequences associated with HLA alleles at 0.05 false discovery rate.

CDR1 LGHNT and CDR2 FRNRAP come from the germline V gene. This CDR3 has 16 residues. The ends lost 6 bases at V and 2 bases at J; junction bases unmatched: 9. Primers: 60 Vbeta forward and 13 Jbeta reverse. Repertoires were generated with immunoSEQ multiplex PCR, while TCRdb's copy carries only in-frame clones and drops some. In the table there are about 130,000 clones, approximately 78% of which are singletons. About this clone itself: What it recognizes is unknown.

Sequenced: PBMCs. This sequence was found in a woman between 40 and 50 years old in good health and CMV-seropositive. The rearrangement uses TRBV12-5 and TRBJ2-4; 8 bases match TRBD1. CDR3 residues: CASGRQGWGPKNIQYF. The CDR3 DNA sequence: TGTGCTAGTGGACGACAGGGGTGGGGACCCAAAAACATTCAGTACTTC.